This TCR beta chain originates from a study of radiotherapy plus CTLA-4 blockade in lung cancer. Findings and caveats of the study: Reportedly, early blood T cell clone dynamics best predicted response, with interferon-beta. In blood, tumor-derived TCR clones expanded after radiotherapy plus ipilimumab.

TCRdb's table, derived via immunoSEQ multiplex PCR, lists solely in-frame clones and lacks some. The sample yields about 59,000 clones, roughly 76% seen once. The CDR3 loop spans 12 amino acids. The V end was cut by 0 bases, the J end by 5 bases, with 4 bases between. The germline V gene encodes CDR1 SGHRS and CDR2 YFSETQ. Concerning this clone: The antigen is unknown.

The study treated chemo-refractory metastatic non-small-cell lung cancer patients with focal radiation plus ipilimumab CTLA-4 blockade. This clonotype was sampled from a human donor with non-small cell lung cancer whose response to radiotherapy plus ipilimumab could not be evaluated. The V and J genes are TRBV5-1 and TRBJ2-3; D is unclear. The material was peripheral blood, obtained from a patient treated with radiotherapy plus ipilimumab. In DNA, the CDR3 is TGCGCCAGCAGCTTGGCTGTAGATACGCAGTATTTT. This gives the protein CASSLAVDTQYF.